This is a list of T cell receptor beta chains from one sample in a study of human T cells and chemical hapten exposure. TCRdb re-called the RACE reads through MiXCR, storing one row per CDR3 protein. This sample yields 190,000 or so distinct CDR3 sequences, of which around a quarter are seen a single time; 2.5% belongs to the top ten. The sample here was whole blood, taken in connection with sensitization to the hapten diphenylcyclopropenone (DPC). The receptors were gathered from a woman aged 40 to 50 with alopecia areata. Some clones in this sample may be carry-over from other donors' samples. Both conserved end residues are part of each CDR3. The order of the fields is V gene, clone size, CDR3 length, J gene, D gene, CDR3 DNA, CDR3 protein. The D gene is left open where the match is weak. Some rows have no size entry. The others give once, few or many, or a class for an expanded clone.

v_gene: TRBV5-5; abundance: .; len: 15; j_gene: TRBJ1-1; d_gene: .; CDR3nt: TGTGCCAGTAGCCTAGGGGTCGCGAGGGACACTGAAGCTTTCTTT; CDR3aa: CASSLGVARDTEAFF
v_gene: TRBV28; abundance: few; len: 14; j_gene: TRBJ1-5; d_gene: .; CDR3nt: TGTGCCAGCAGTTTAGTCCAAGGCAATCAGCCCCAGCATTTT; CDR3aa: CASSLVQGNQPQHF
v_gene: TRBV4-1; abundance: few; len: 14; j_gene: TRBJ2-1; d_gene: TRBD2; CDR3nt: TGCGCCAGCAGCCCGGGACTAGCGGGAGTGGCGCAGTTCTTC; CDR3aa: CASSPGLAGVAQFF
v_gene: TRBV20-1; abundance: few; len: 14; j_gene: TRBJ2-5; d_gene: .; CDR3nt: TGCAGTGCTCCTCGACAGGCGTACCAAGAGACCCAGTACTTC; CDR3aa: CSAPRQAYQETQYF
v_gene: TRBV9; abundance: .; len: 13; j_gene: TRBJ1-2; d_gene: .; CDR3nt: TGTGCCAGCAGCGCGGGAGGGACTCACTTCTACACCTTC; CDR3aa: CASSAGGTHFYTF
v_gene: TRBV7-2; abundance: .; len: 17; j_gene: TRBJ2-2; d_gene: TRBD1; CDR3nt: TGTGCCAGCAGCCGGACCCGGGACAGGGGGCGCGCCGGGGAGCTGTTTTTT; CDR3aa: CASSRTRDRGRAGELFF
v_gene: TRBV4-2; abundance: .; len: 16; j_gene: TRBJ2-5; d_gene: TRBD2; CDR3nt: TGTGCCAGCAGCCAAGATGGGGACTACACCCAAGAGACCCAGTACTTC; CDR3aa: CASSQDGDYTQETQYF
v_gene: TRBV29-1; abundance: .; len: 14; j_gene: TRBJ1-5; d_gene: TRBD1; CDR3nt: TGCAGCGTTTATACAGGGGGTCGAAATCAGCCCCAGCATTTT; CDR3aa: CSVYTGGRNQPQHF
v_gene: TRBV20-1; abundance: .; len: 18; j_gene: TRBJ2-1; d_gene: TRBD2; CDR3nt: TGCAGTGCTAGAGTACTACGGCGGGAGGGCCCTATTCTAGGTGAGCAGTTCTTC; CDR3aa: CSARVLRREGPILGEQFF
v_gene: TRBV7-9; abundance: .; len: 15; j_gene: TRBJ2-3; d_gene: TRBD2; CDR3nt: TGTGCCAGCAGCTATAAGCGGGAGTACACAGATACGCAGTATTTT; CDR3aa: CASSYKREYTDTQYF
v_gene: TRBV6-5; abundance: .; len: 16; j_gene: TRBJ2-2; d_gene: TRBD2; CDR3nt: TGTGCCAGCAGTTACGGTATACTAGCGGGAGCCGGGGAGCTGTTTTTT; CDR3aa: CASSYGILAGAGELFF
v_gene: TRBV7-8; abundance: many; len: 14; j_gene: TRBJ1-1; d_gene: .; CDR3nt: TGTGCCAGCAGCTTAGGGGCAGGGAGCACTGAAGCTTTCTTT; CDR3aa: CASSLGAGSTEAFF
v_gene: TRBV28; abundance: few; len: 14; j_gene: TRBJ1-2; d_gene: .; CDR3nt: TGTGCCAGCAGTTTATGGGGGGCAGGGAATGGCTACACCTTC; CDR3aa: CASSLWGAGNGYTF
v_gene: TRBV7-9; abundance: .; len: 16; j_gene: TRBJ1-1; d_gene: .; CDR3nt: TGTGCCAGCAGCTTATTTGTCGGACATCCGAACACTGAAGCTTTCTTT; CDR3aa: CASSLFVGHPNTEAFF
v_gene: TRBV20-1; abundance: few; len: 13; j_gene: TRBJ1-1; d_gene: .; CDR3nt: TGCAGGGGGATCAGGGACCCGAACACTGAAGCTTTCTTT; CDR3aa: CRGIRDPNTEAFF
v_gene: TRBV20-1; abundance: .; len: 13; j_gene: TRBJ2-2; d_gene: .; CDR3nt: TGCAGTGCTAGAGATGCCCGAATCGGGGAGCTGTTTTTT; CDR3aa: CSARDARIGELFF
v_gene: TRBV12-3/TRBV12-4; abundance: .; len: 14; j_gene: TRBJ1-4; d_gene: TRBD1; CDR3nt: TGTGCCAGCAGTAGACAGGGGGCGAGGGAAAAACTGTTTTTT; CDR3aa: CASSRQGAREKLFF
v_gene: TRBV18; abundance: many; len: 13; j_gene: TRBJ1-2; d_gene: TRBD1; CDR3nt: TGTGCCAGCTCACCTACAGGGGGGTATGGCTACACCTTC; CDR3aa: CASSPTGGYGYTF
v_gene: TRBV10-3; abundance: .; len: 14; j_gene: TRBJ2-5; d_gene: .; CDR3nt: TGTGCCATCAGTGAGTCGAACGCTAAAGAGACCCAGTACTTC; CDR3aa: CAISESNAKETQYF
v_gene: TRBV6-5; abundance: few; len: 15; j_gene: TRBJ2-4; d_gene: .; CDR3nt: TGTGCCAGCAGTTATACTGGGATAGCCAAAAACATTCAGTACTTC; CDR3aa: CASSYTGIAKNIQYF
v_gene: TRBV10-3; abundance: many; len: 15; j_gene: TRBJ2-5; d_gene: .; CDR3nt: TGTGCCATCAGTGACCCCATCGGGTCTCGAGAGACCCAGTACTTC; CDR3aa: CAISDPIGSRETQYF
v_gene: TRBV28; abundance: .; len: 16; j_gene: TRBJ2-1; d_gene: TRBD1; CDR3nt: TGTGCCAGCAGCCCGACCGGACAGGGGAACCACAATGAGCAGTTCTTC; CDR3aa: CASSPTGQGNHNEQFF
v_gene: TRBV7-2; abundance: .; len: 15; j_gene: TRBJ1-6; d_gene: TRBD1; CDR3nt: TGTGCCAGCAGCTACCAGACAGGGGGGAATTCACCCCTCCACTTT; CDR3aa: CASSYQTGGNSPLHF
v_gene: TRBV2; abundance: .; len: 14; j_gene: TRBJ2-5; d_gene: TRBD1; CDR3nt: TGTGCCAGCAGTGAGAGGACAGGGAAAGAGACCCAGTACTTC; CDR3aa: CASSERTGKETQYF
v_gene: TRBV3-1; abundance: few; len: 15; j_gene: TRBJ2-7; d_gene: TRBD1; CDR3nt: TGTGCCAGCAGCCTAATGGGACAGGGCCACAACGAGCAGTACTTC; CDR3aa: CASSLMGQGHNEQYF
v_gene: TRBV5-1; abundance: few; len: 14; j_gene: TRBJ2-5; d_gene: .; CDR3nt: TGCGCCAGCAGCTACGCAGGGAATCGCGAGACCCAGTACTTC; CDR3aa: CASSYAGNRETQYF
v_gene: TRBV28; abundance: few; len: 14; j_gene: TRBJ1-1; d_gene: .; CDR3nt: TGTGCCAGCAGCTTCGATAGTGGGAACACTGAAGCTTTCTTT; CDR3aa: CASSFDSGNTEAFF
v_gene: TRBV20-1; abundance: few; len: 15; j_gene: TRBJ2-1; d_gene: .; CDR3nt: TGCAGTGCTTTAGACGCCCAAAGCTCCTACAATGAGCAGTTCTTC; CDR3aa: CSALDAQSSYNEQFF
v_gene: TRBV4-3; abundance: .; len: 14; j_gene: TRBJ2-7; d_gene: TRBD2; CDR3nt: TGCGCCAGCAGCCTATCAGGACTAGGGGACGAGCAGTACTTC; CDR3aa: CASSLSGLGDEQYF
v_gene: TRBV12-3/TRBV12-4; abundance: .; len: 10; j_gene: TRBJ2-1; d_gene: .; CDR3nt: TGTGCCAGCAGTTTCTATGAGCAGTTCTTC; CDR3aa: CASSFYEQFF
v_gene: TRBV7-7; abundance: .; len: 16; j_gene: TRBJ2-2; d_gene: .; CDR3nt: TGTGCTAGCAGCCCTCTCGGAGGGGCGGGCACCGGGGAGCTGTTTTTT; CDR3aa: CASSPLGGAGTGELFF
v_gene: TRBV19; abundance: many; len: 15; j_gene: TRBJ2-5; d_gene: .; CDR3nt: TGTGCCAGTAGTACCCATGACGGGGGAACGGAGACCCAGTACTTC; CDR3aa: CASSTHDGGTETQYF
v_gene: TRBV5-5; abundance: .; len: 13; j_gene: TRBJ2-1; d_gene: .; CDR3nt: TGTGCCAGCAGCCTGGACCAATACAATGAGCAGTTCTTC; CDR3aa: CASSLDQYNEQFF
v_gene: TRBV10-3; abundance: many; len: 11; j_gene: TRBJ2-3; d_gene: .; CDR3nt: TGTGCCATCCAGCTAGATGATACGCAGTATTTT; CDR3aa: CAIQLDDTQYF
v_gene: TRBV29-1; abundance: .; len: 12; j_gene: TRBJ2-1; d_gene: TRBD1; CDR3nt: TGCAGCGTTTATCAGGGGGCGGGTGAGCAGTTCTTC; CDR3aa: CSVYQGAGEQFF
v_gene: TRBV7-2; abundance: many; len: 11; j_gene: TRBJ1-1; d_gene: .; CDR3nt: TGTGCCAGCAGCTTAAGCACTGAAGCTTTCTTT; CDR3aa: CASSLSTEAFF
v_gene: TRBV7-2; abundance: few; len: 13; j_gene: TRBJ1-5; d_gene: .; CDR3nt: TGTGCCAGCAGCTTAGGTGAGGGGCGGCCCCAGCATTTT; CDR3aa: CASSLGEGRPQHF